Below are 18 T cell receptor beta chains sequenced from a single sample in a study of Graves' ophthalmopathy and Graves' hyperthyroidism. Scientists amplified the TCR beta CDR3 regions from RNA transcripts. HTBI primers were used in a first-round RT-PCR, which preceded a second-round multiplex PCR. TCRdb analysed the multiplex PCR reads with MiXCR anew, one entry per CDR3 protein. In the table there are some 1.1 million distinct CDR3 sequences, about 38% of which are singletons. The specimen was peripheral blood or thyroid tissue (not recorded which). The source of these receptors is an adult man with Graves' hyperthyroidism.

The chain joins TRBV20-1 to TRBJ2-3; no clear D. Germline loops: CDR1 DFQATT, CDR2 SNEGSKA (reference sequence). Trimming removed 4 bases from V and 4 bases from J, with 9 bases in between. The CDR3 runs to 12 residues. CDR3 coding DNA: TGCAGTGCTACCGGACGGGCAGATACGCAGTATTTT. Protein product: CSATGRADTQYF.

J is TRBJ2-1 and V is TRBV10-3; no reliable D call. CDR1 ENHRY and CDR2 SYGVKD come from the germline V gene. There are 14 residues in the CDR3. Trimming pared 3 bases from V and 0 bases from J, leaving 6 bases between. The CDR3 loop is CAISDGSSYNEQFF. DNA for the CDR3: TGTGCCATCAGTGACGGCAGCTCCTACAATGAGCAGTTCTTC.

The J gene is TRBJ1-5, the V gene TRBV20-1, with unresolved D. CDR3 length: 12 residues. Looked up from germline, CDR1 is DFQATT and CDR2 is SNEGSKA (reference sequence). With 3 bases removed from V and 14 bases from J, the gap between germline ends came to 17 bases. DNA for the CDR3: TGCAGTGCTAGGGGGTTTTCATCCTACGAGCATTTT. This gives the protein CSARGFSSYEHF.

This clonotype occurred many times. The chain links TRBV20-1 to TRBJ1-5; no reliable D call. CDR1 and CDR2 (germline): DFQATT, SNEGSKA (reference sequence). This CDR3 is 15 amino acids long. Deletions cut 0 bases from V and 1 base from J, with 10 bases between. DNA for the CDR3: TGCAGTGCTAGAGATAGGCGCTTCAGCAATCAGCCCCAGCATTTT. It translates to CSARDRRFSNQPQHF.

The rearrangement links TRBV25-1 to TRBJ1-1, with 10 nucleotides matching TRBD1. The CDR3 is 15 amino acids. Germline lookup yields CDR1 MGHDK and CDR2 SYGVNS. The J segment lost 8 bases and the V segment lost 4 bases, leaving 10 bases of the junction unmatched. The CDR3 DNA is TGTGCCAGCAGTGGCGGGACAGGGGCGAGATACGAAGCTTTCTTT. Its protein product is CASSGGTGARYEAFF.

CDR3 sequence: CASSLAGGVYGYTF. The DNA for the CDR3 is TGTGCCAGCAGCCTTGCAGGGGGCGTCTATGGCTACACCTTC. The chain recombines TRBV14 with TRBJ1-2; the match to TRBD1 covers 8 bases. The germline V gene encodes CDR1 SGHDN and CDR2 FVKESK. V shed 4 bases, J shed 4 bases, and the junction held 5 bases outside the gene matches. This CDR3 contains 14 residues.

Concerning this clonotype: Likely a read error: the CDR3 ends without its conserved phenylalanine or tryptophan. The limits of the CDR3 on the DNA are not certain, so only TCRdb's listed CDR3 is given. This rearrangement joins TRBV2 to TRBJ2-7; the DNA was not compared with TRBD2, the D call given in the table. The length of the CDR3 is 10 amino acids, counting both ends. Germline-derived CDR1 and CDR2 are SNHLY and FYNNEI. The chain's CDR3 is CASSKWEAYT.

Details on this clonotype: This could be a read error, since a much larger clone is one nucleotide away. The rearrangement joins TRBV9 to TRBJ1-6; D not resolved. This CDR3 is 16 amino acids long. The V end lost 4 bases, the J end lost 0 bases, and 11 bases lay between the germline ends. The germline V gene has CDR1 SGDLS and CDR2 YYNGEE. CDR3 in DNA: TGTGCCAGCAGCCCAAGCGCGAGCTCCTATAATTCACCCCTCCACTTT. Translation: CASSPSASSYNSPLHF.

CDR3 region: CASTFSGSGATGELFF. For the CDR3, the DNA is TGTGCCAGCACCTTCTCGGGTAGCGGGGCAACCGGGGAGCTGTTTTTT. The rearrangement uses TRBV6-5 and TRBJ2-2; 8 positions match TRBD2. Trimming at V came to 7 bases and at J to 5 bases, leaving 12 bases not matched to a gene. The CDR3 totals 16 residues. Germline V gives CDR1 MNHEY, CDR2 SVGAGI.

The J gene is TRBJ2-2, the V gene TRBV5-8; 9 bases align to TRBD1. Germline V gene lookup returns CDR1 SGHTS and CDR2 YDEGEE. V was pared by 3 bases and J by 6 bases, with 6 bases of the junction left unmatched. The CDR3 contains 15 residues. Written as DNA, the CDR3 is TGTGCCAGCAGCTACGTGACAGGGGGTCCCGGGGAGCTGTTTTTT. Amino acid sequence: CASSYVTGGPGELFF.

The chain joins TRBV29-1 to TRBJ2-5; D is possibly TRBD2 (6 bases). V was shortened by 5 bases and J by 3 bases, with 10 bases between the two germline ends. Germline V gene sequence: CDR1 SQVTM, CDR2 ANQGSEA. This CDR3 comprises 12 residues. The CDR3 loop is CSVTGSEETQYF. As DNA, the CDR3 is TGCAGCGTTACCGGGAGCGAAGAGACCCAGTACTTC.

The chain employs TRBV7-2 and TRBJ1-2; 10 bases are a match to TRBD1. The ends lost 5 bases at V and 0 bases at J; junction bases unmatched: 6. The length of the CDR3 is 16 residues. Germline V gene sequence: CDR1 SGHTA, CDR2 FQGNSA. The chain's CDR3 is CASSQGQGQANYGYTF. The CDR3 DNA follows: TGTGCCAGCAGCCAGGGACAGGGGCAAGCTAACTATGGCTACACCTTC.

This clonotype was observed many times. The rearrangement uses TRBV7-8 and TRBJ2-7, with 10 bases lining up with TRBD1. Germline assignment: CDR1 SGHVS and CDR2 FQNEAQ. The ends lost 4 bases at V and 5 bases at J; junction bases unmatched: 8. CDR3 size: 15 residues. The CDR3 spells CASSSGTGALHEQYF. In nucleotides, the CDR3 is TGTGCCAGCAGCTCCGGGACAGGGGCACTACACGAGCAGTACTTC.

The V call is TRBV29-1, the J call TRBJ2-7, with D tentatively TRBD1 (6 bases). From germline, CDR1 is SQVTM and CDR2 ANQGSEA. Trimming stripped 6 bases from V and 3 bases from J, with 12 bases between. The CDR3 has 12 amino acids. This chain's CDR3 is CSVGVGGYEQYF. The CDR3 bases are TGCAGCGTAGGCGTAGGGGGCTACGAGCAGTACTTC.

This clonotype was detected ten times or more. The chain carries TRBV7-2 and TRBJ1-2; a weak D match, TRBD1 (6 bases). This CDR3 comprises 13 residues. The germline V gene encodes CDR1 SGHTA and CDR2 FQGNSA. V lost 5 bases and J 8 bases, leaving 15 bases between the germline ends. CDR3 nucleotides: TGTGCCAGCAGCCCGGGACACAACGTAGGCTACACCTTC. Its protein is CASSPGHNVGYTF.

V and J are TRBV10-1 and TRBJ1-6; 9 nucleotides align to TRBD1. J was trimmed by 10 bases and V by 5 bases; bases with no gene match: 6. CDR3 length: 14 amino acids. The germline gives CDR1 WNHNN, CDR2 SYGVQD (reference sequence). The CDR3, as DNA: TGCGCCAGCAGTACACAGGGGGCCCAATCACCCCTCCACTTT. Encoded protein: CASSTQGAQSPLHF.

This clonotype was seen many times. The J gene is TRBJ2-2, the V gene TRBV29-1; D gene ambiguous. The CDR3 runs to 11 residues. Germline V gene lookup returns CDR1 SQVTM and CDR2 ANQGSEA. Trimming took off 4 bases at V and 7 bases at J, with 7 bases between the two ends. CDR3 in DNA: TGCAGCGTTGTCGCTCTCGGGGAGCTGTTTTTT. Its translation: CSVVALGELFF.

Many counts were recorded for this clonotype. This sequence joins TRBV25-1 and TRBJ2-5, with 7 positions matching TRBD1. The length of the CDR3 is 13 residues. CDR1 is MGHDK and CDR2 is SYGVNS in the germline V gene. The V segment lost 5 bases and the J segment 4 bases; nucleotides outside the gene matches: 4. The CDR3 region has the DNA TGTGCCAGCAGTAAGACAGGGTTAGAGACCCAGTACTTC. It yields the protein CASSKTGLETQYF.